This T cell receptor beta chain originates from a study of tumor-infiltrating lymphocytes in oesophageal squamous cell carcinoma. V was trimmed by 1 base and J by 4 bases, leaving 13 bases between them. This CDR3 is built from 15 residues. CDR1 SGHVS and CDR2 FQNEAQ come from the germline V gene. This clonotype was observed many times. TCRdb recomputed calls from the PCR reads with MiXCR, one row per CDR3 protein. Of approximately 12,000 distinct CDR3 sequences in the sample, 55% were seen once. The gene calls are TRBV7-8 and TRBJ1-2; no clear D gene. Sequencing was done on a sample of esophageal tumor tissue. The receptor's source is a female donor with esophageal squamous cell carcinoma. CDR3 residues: CASSLGGSASYGYTF. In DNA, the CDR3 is TGTGCCAGCAGCTTAGGGGGTTCAGCAAGCTATGGCTACACCTTC. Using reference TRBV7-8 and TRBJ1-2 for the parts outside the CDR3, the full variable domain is GAGVSQSPRYKVAKRGQDVALRCDPISGHVSLFWYQQALGQGPEFLTYFQNEAQLDKSGLPSDRFFAERPEGSVSTLKIQRTQQEDSAVYLCASSLGGSASYGYTFGSGTRLTVV.